The T cell receptor (beta chain) described here comes from a study of CD8+ T cells in alopecia areata. Study results and limitations: Scalp samples also yield sequences from resident alphabeta T cells of normal skin. Alopecia totalis/universalis scalp especially showed more expanded CD8+ clones than normal scalp.

RNA was extracted and reverse transcribed into cDNA as the sequencing template. Clones were read by immunoSEQ multiplex PCR, and TCRdb kept only the in-frame ones, dropping some. The data hold roughly 20,000 clones, with roughly two thirds observed a single time. A few patients had their CD4+ cells sorted into CD25+CD127- cells. This clone was seen more than once but under ten times. The antigen is undetermined. This TCR derives from a human donor with alopecia areata. Sequencing was carried out using CD4+ Tregs sorted from blood.

CDR3 DNA sequence: TGCAGCGGGAAGACGTGGGGTTGGGAGACCCAGTACTTC. Translated: CSGKTWGWETQYF. The chain links TRBV29-1 to TRBJ2-5; D remains ambiguous. V lost 7 bases and J 5 bases, leaving 17 bases between the germline ends. Germline V CDR1 and CDR2: SQVTM, ANQGSEA. This CDR3 has 13 amino acids.